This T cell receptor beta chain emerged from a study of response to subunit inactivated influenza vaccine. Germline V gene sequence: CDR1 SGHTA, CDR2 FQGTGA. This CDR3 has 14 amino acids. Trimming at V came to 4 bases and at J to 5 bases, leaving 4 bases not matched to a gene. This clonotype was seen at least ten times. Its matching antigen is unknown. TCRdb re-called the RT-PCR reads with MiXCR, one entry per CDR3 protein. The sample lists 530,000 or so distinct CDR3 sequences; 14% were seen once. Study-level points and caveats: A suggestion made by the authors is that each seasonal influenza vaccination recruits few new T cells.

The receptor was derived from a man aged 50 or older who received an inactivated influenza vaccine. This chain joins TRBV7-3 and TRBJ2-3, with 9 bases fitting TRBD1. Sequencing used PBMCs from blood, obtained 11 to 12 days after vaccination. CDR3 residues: CASSSGQGLDTQYF. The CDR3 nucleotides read TGTGCCAGCAGCTCGGGACAGGGCCTAGATACGCAGTATTTT.